Listed below are T cell receptor beta chains from one sample, sequenced in a study of blood T cell repertoires in COVID-19. TCRdb's copy holds only in-frame clones and misses some; the assay was immunoSEQ multiplex PCR. Altogether under 300,000 clones are present, under 95% being singletons, with the ten largest covering around 1.8%. The sequencing input was PBMCs or T cells enriched from blood (not recorded which). The source is a woman under 30 who had recovered from COVID-19. The CDR3 runs from the conserved cysteine through the conserved F or W. Clone size appears in some rows only: once, few, many, or a class for an expanded clone.

.	TRBV7-8	TRBJ2-7	CASSLETATYEQYF
.	TRBV10-3	TRBJ1-2	CAISLTGTAGYTF
.	TRBV12-5	TRBJ1-1	CASGNSRLQAFF
.	TRBV5-5	TRBJ2-1	CASSLGRGNSKSSYNEQFF
.	TRBV9	TRBJ2-3	CASSVEERGTTDTQYF
.	TRBV5-1	TRBJ2-7	CASSLRRDRGYEQYF
.	TRBV6-5	TRBJ2-5	CASSKSGQGQETQYF
.	TRBV5-1	TRBJ1-2	CASSLETGNGYTF
few	TRBV5-1	TRBJ2-5	CASSSQTLRGETQYF
.	TRBV4-1	TRBJ2-5	CASSQVGEEETQYF
.	TRBV16	TRBJ1-1	CASSQWPGNTEAFF
.	TRBV29-1	TRBJ2-7	CSALSRDSYEQYF
.	TRBV7-8	TRBJ2-3	CASSLGTGASTDTQYF
.	TRBV5-5	TRBJ2-7	CASSLSRDTAYEQYF
.	TRBV6-5	TRBJ2-2	CASRGGTGLSGELFF
.	TRBV7-9	TRBJ2-7	CASSYGQNQAYEQYF
.	TRBV12-3/TRBV12-4	TRBJ1-2	CASGERYGYTF
.	TRBV18	TRBJ1-1	CASSSGVNGVNTEAFF
.	TRBV7-9	TRBJ2-7	CASSRYPAASGAEQYF
once	TRBV9	TRBJ1-6	CASSVELRDPNSPLHF
.	TRBV3-1/TRBV3-2	TRBJ1-4	CASSQTGVTKEKLFF
.	TRBV18	TRBJ1-2	CASSPLSGTGDGYTF
.	TRBV7-2	TRBJ2-7	CASSRTSGGAKTYEQYF
.	TRBV14	TRBJ2-1	CASSQVTSGRTPEQFF
.	TRBV7-9	TRBJ1-3	CASSLQGTSVGNTIYF
.	TRBV4-1	TRBJ1-1	CASSQGVLPGYTEAFF
.	TRBV3-1/TRBV3-2	TRBJ2-5	CASRRGETQYF
.	TRBV7-3	TRBJ2-2	CASSVIGGTSGSRDPGELFF
.	TRBV10-1	TRBJ2-3	CASSDTGGSTDTQYF
.	TRBV2	TRBJ2-3	CASSGLAGGTDTQYF
.	TRBV11-1	TRBJ2-7	CASSLGTGYVEQYF
.	TRBV6-5	TRBJ2-1	CASSLRGGPNEQFF
.	TRBV11-2	TRBJ2-5	CASRSGTGRYTQYF
once	TRBV28	TRBJ2-2	CASSPRTPPTGELFF
.	TRBV28	TRBJ1-5	CASSLMIRQPQHF
once	TRBV2	TRBJ2-4	CASTRDISVRAKNIQYF
once	TRBV11-3	TRBJ1-3	CASSLDGLGTVGNTIYF
.	TRBV5-5	TRBJ2-3	CASSQQGQGTDTQYF
.	TRBV18	TRBJ1-1	CASSLGRTGFTEAFF
few	TRBV9	TRBJ1-2	CASSPGQGAYGYTF
.	TRBV28	TRBJ1-1	CASTTSGFGNTEAFF
.	TRBV2	TRBJ2-5	CASSEGASGFRETQYF
.	TRBV12-3/TRBV12-4	TRBJ2-5	CASTPGGSETQYF
.	TRBV11-2	TRBJ1-1	CASSLEGTGTRF
.	TRBV23-1	TRBJ1-1	CASSRQGAGRLNTEAFF
.	TRBV5-4	TRBJ2-3	CASSGGTGPTSTDTQYF
.	TRBV5-1	TRBJ1-5	CASSLAGYSNQPQHF
.	TRBV23-1	TRBJ1-1	CAGEELHTEAFF
.	TRBV12-5	TRBJ2-2	CASDVSGGNTGELFF
.	TRBV6-5	TRBJ1-5	CASSYTGDQPQHF
.	TRBV28	TRBJ1-2	CASSYRVLRYTF
.	TRBV20-1	TRBJ2-1	CSARETRMEFF
.	TRBV4-1	TRBJ1-2	CASSQEQGGYGYTF
.	TRBV28	TRBJ2-7	CASSPGQLYEQYF
once	TRBV11-3	TRBJ2-7	CASSLDPGNSRCEQYF
.	TRBV11-3	TRBJ1-3	CASSSDGGTNTIYF
.	TRBV18	TRBJ1-3	CASSPRMGSSGNTIYF
.	TRBV5-1	TRBJ1-1	CASSTQGDTEAFF
.	TRBV29-1	TRBJ1-2	CSVPGLGDGYTF
.	TRBV19	TRBJ2-1	CASSIRGRPQYNEQFF